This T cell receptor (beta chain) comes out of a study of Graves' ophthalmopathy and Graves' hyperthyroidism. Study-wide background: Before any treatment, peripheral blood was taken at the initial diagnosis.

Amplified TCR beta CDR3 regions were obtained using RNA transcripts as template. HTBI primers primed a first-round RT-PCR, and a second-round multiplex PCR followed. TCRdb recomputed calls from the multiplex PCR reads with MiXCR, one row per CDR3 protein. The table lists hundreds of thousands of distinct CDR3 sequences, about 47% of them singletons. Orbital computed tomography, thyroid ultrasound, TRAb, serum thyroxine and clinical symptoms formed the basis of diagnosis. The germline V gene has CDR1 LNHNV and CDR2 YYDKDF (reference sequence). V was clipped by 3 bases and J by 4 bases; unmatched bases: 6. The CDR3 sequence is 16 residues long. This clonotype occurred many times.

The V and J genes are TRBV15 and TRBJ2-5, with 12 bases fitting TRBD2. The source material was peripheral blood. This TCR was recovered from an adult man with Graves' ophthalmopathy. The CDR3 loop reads CATSSTSGGTPETQYF. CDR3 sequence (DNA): TGTGCCACCAGCAGCACTAGCGGGGGGACCCCAGAGACCCAGTACTTC.